Following are 24 T cell receptor beta chains from one sample sequenced in a study of blood T cell repertoires in COVID-19. Data came from immunoSEQ multiplex PCR; TCRdb stores just in-frame clones and leaves some out. The table shows over 200,000 clones, with around 84% occurring only once. Sequenced sample: PBMCs or T cells enriched from blood (not recorded which). The receptors derive from a man between 18 and 29 years old who had recovered from COVID-19.

The V and J genes are TRBV13 and TRBJ2-7; possible D gene TRBD2, 6 bases. Looked up from germline, CDR1 is PRHDT and CDR2 is FYEKMQ (reference sequence). V was pared by 0 bases and J by 3 bases, with 15 bases between. CDR3 length: 16 amino acids. Written as DNA, the CDR3 is TGTGCCAGCAGCTTAGGCCCGGGGCGGGGATTCTACGAGCAGTACTTC. It translates to CASSLGPGRGFYEQYF.

CDR3 loop: CASSLWPGKNQPQHF. The CDR3 DNA reads TGTGCCAGCAGTTTATGGCCAGGGAAAAATCAGCCCCAGCATTTT. This rearrangement joins TRBV28 to TRBJ1-5, with a tentative D call TRBD1 (5 bases). V lost 0 bases and J lost 4, with 10 bases in between. Germline CDR1 reads MDHEN; CDR2 reads SYDVKM. The CDR3 length is 15 residues.

The chain links TRBV5-6 to TRBJ2-3; D not resolved. V was trimmed by 2 bases and J by 0 bases, leaving 4 bases between them. Germline lookup yields CDR1 SGHDT and CDR2 YYEEEE. The CDR3 runs to 13 residues. The CDR3 loop is CASSFSSTDTQYF. CDR3 bases: TGTGCCAGCAGCTTTTCAAGCACAGATACGCAGTATTTT.

The chain has TRBV5-8 and TRBJ1-5, with 7 bases that match TRBD1. This CDR3 has 14 residues. Germline loops: CDR1 SGHTS, CDR2 YDEGEE. The trim removed 0 bases at V and 6 bases at J, leaving 3 bases unmatched. The CDR3 DNA sequence: TGTGCCAGCAGCTTGGATCAGGGGGGTCAGCCCCAGCATTTT. Translating it yields CASSLDQGGQPQHF.

The chain combines TRBV7-3 with TRBJ2-1, with 7 bases that match TRBD2. The V gene end was trimmed by 3 bases and the J gene end by 4 bases; junction bases not matched to a gene: 6. CDR3 length: 15 residues. Germline V gene sequence: CDR1 SGHTA, CDR2 FQGTGA. The CDR3 DNA is TGTGCCAGCAGCTTCGGCGGGAGCCTTTACAATGAGCAGTTCTTC. It yields the protein CASSFGGSLYNEQFF.

The chain joins TRBV4-1 to TRBJ1-2, with a possible D match to TRBD1 (5 bases). V lost 3 bases and J lost 6, with 26 bases in between. Germline V gene lookup returns CDR1 MGHRA and CDR2 YSYEKL. This CDR3 has 18 residues. The CDR3 region has the DNA TGCGCCAGCAGCCAGAACCTATTTCGGGGACTAGAGGGCCATGGCTACACCTTC. Translation: CASSQNLFRGLEGHGYTF.

The genes are TRBV10-3 and TRBJ2-2; 9 nucleotides agree with TRBD2. The germline gives CDR1 ENHRY, CDR2 SYGVKD. This CDR3 comprises 17 residues. Losses at the gene ends were 7 bases for V and 6 bases for J; bases not matched to a gene: 15. The CDR3 reads CAIKSGVAGDIAGELFF. As DNA, the CDR3 is TGTGCCATCAAGTCAGGGGTAGCGGGAGATATTGCCGGGGAGCTGTTTTTT.

This clone came up once. V is TRBV28 and J is TRBJ1-2; no firm D call. CDR3 size: 16 residues. Trimming pared 5 bases from V and 0 bases from J, leaving 16 bases between. In germline, CDR1 is MDHEN, CDR2 SYDVKM. CDR3 in DNA: TGTGCCAGCAGTGGAGGGTGGGGATCGGCTAACTATGGCTACACCTTC. Protein: CASSGGWGSANYGYTF.

A word on this clone: In the same sample, other DNA sequences code for this CDR3. The J gene is TRBJ1-6, the V gene TRBV7-9; maybe TRBD1 (5 bases). CDR1 is SEHNR and CDR2 is FQNEAQ in the germline V gene (reference sequence). The CDR3 totals 17 residues. Trimming removed 8 bases at V and 7 bases at J, with 24 bases between. The CDR3 sequence is CASRPHDRGGVNSPLHF. The CDR3 DNA is TGTGCCAGCCGCCCTCACGACCGGGGGGGAGTAAATTCACCCCTCCACTTT.

V gene TRBV3-1 (or the pseudogene TRBV3-2) combines with J gene TRBJ2-1; D unclear. This CDR3 contains 13 residues. From germline, CDR1 is LGHDT and CDR2 YNNKEL (reference sequence). The V gene lost 1 base and the J gene lost 9 bases, with 10 bases spanning the gap. CDR3 bases: TGTGCCAGCAGCCAAGTGGGCCGAGTTGAGCAGTTCTTC. Translation gives CASSQVGRVEQFF.

The V and J genes are TRBV20-1 and TRBJ2-5; a possible D gene is TRBD2 (6 bases). Trimming took off 3 bases at V and 2 bases at J, with 16 bases between the two ends. The germline gives CDR1 DFQATT, CDR2 SNEGSKA (reference sequence). CDR3 length: 15 residues. The CDR3 DNA reads as TGCAGTGCTAGTGGTCCCGGGGGAACACAAGAGACCCAGTACTTC. The encoded protein is CSASGPGGTQETQYF.

The chain joins TRBV23-1 to TRBJ1-4, with TRBD1 matching 9 bases. TRBV23-1 is given ORF status, its function remaining uncertain. The V and J ends lost 1 base and 1 base, in that order; junction bases with no gene match: 4. The CDR3 is 17 residues long. CDR3 protein: CASSQFPGQGTNEKLFF. The CDR3, as DNA: TGCGCCAGCAGTCAATTCCCGGGACAGGGAACTAATGAAAAACTGTTTTTT.

V is TRBV28 and J is TRBJ2-2; 8 bases match TRBD1. The CDR3 is 17 amino acids. J lost 1 base, V lost 3 bases, and 7 bases had no gene match. Germline V lookup: CDR1 MDHEN, CDR2 SYDVKM. The chain's CDR3 is CASSFAHGTGNTGELFF. The CDR3 DNA sequence: TGTGCCAGCAGTTTCGCCCACGGGACAGGGAACACCGGGGAGCTGTTTTTT. The full variable domain, its missing parts supplied by reference TRBV28 and TRBJ2-2, is DVKVTQSSRYLVKRTGEKVFLECVQDMDHENMFWYRQDPGLGLRLIYFSYDVKMKEKGDIPEGYSVSREKKERFSLILESASTNQTSMYLCASSFAHGTGNTGELFFGEGSRLTVL.

V gene TRBV7-9 combines with J gene TRBJ1-1, with 7 bases lining up with TRBD1. CDR1 is SEHNR and CDR2 is FQNEAQ in the germline V gene (reference sequence). V lost 5 bases and J lost 7; bases outside the gene matches: 7. CDR3 length equals 13 residues. The CDR3 nucleotides read TGTGCCAGCAGCCCGAGGGACAGACTTGAAGCTTTCTTT. Protein sequence: CASSPRDRLEAFF.

The rearrangement joins TRBV7-9 to TRBJ1-1, with D uncertain. The CDR3 totals 13 residues. Germline V gene sequence: CDR1 SEHNR, CDR2 FQNEAQ (reference sequence). The V end was cut by 3 bases, the J end by 1 base, with 6 bases between. The CDR3 bases are TGTGCCAGCAGCTTCTTGGCGAACACTGAAGCTTTCTTT. The encoded protein is CASSFLANTEAFF.

This clone was counted at least ten times. The chain carries TRBV27 and TRBJ2-5, with D maybe TRBD1 (6 bases). Germline V gene lookup returns CDR1 MNHEY and CDR2 SMNVEV (reference sequence). The CDR3 loop spans 15 amino acids. V was clipped by 8 bases and J by 5 bases, with 21 bases between them. The CDR3 protein is CASRISGTWGETQYF. The CDR3 nucleotides are TGTGCCAGCCGTATCTCCGGGACATGGGGTGAGACCCAGTACTTC.

The chain combines TRBV19 with TRBJ1-1, with no clear D. This CDR3 is built from 15 residues. Germline loops: CDR1 LNHDA, CDR2 SQIVND (reference sequence). Trimming pared 3 bases from V and 1 base from J, leaving 12 bases between. CDR3 in DNA: TGTGCCAGTAGTATGTGGAGGCCGAAGAACACTGAAGCTTTCTTT. Protein sequence: CASSMWRPKNTEAFF.

The CDR3 region has the DNA TGTGCCAGCAACACTGGGACAGGGAATGAAAAACTGTTTTTT. Translating it yields CASNTGTGNEKLFF. The V gene is TRBV2, the J gene TRBJ1-4; TRBD1 matches at 9 bases. CDR1 and CDR2 from the germline V gene are SNHLY and FYNNEI. V shed 7 bases, J shed 5 bases, and the junction held 5 bases outside the gene matches. The CDR3 sequence is 14 residues long.

The rearrangement uses TRBV5-1 and TRBJ1-1, with 7 bases fitting TRBD1. Trimming removed 0 bases from V and 0 bases from J; junction bases left unmatched: 2. Germline V gene sequence: CDR1 SGHRS, CDR2 YFSETQ. This CDR3 has 15 residues. The CDR3 here is CASSLGGQMNTEAFF. CDR3 nucleotide sequence: TGCGCCAGCAGCTTGGGGGGACAGATGAACACTGAAGCTTTCTTT.

This sequence joins TRBV7-2 and TRBJ1-2; D is possibly TRBD1 (5 bases). V lost 0 bases to trimming and J lost 9 bases, with 8 bases between them. This CDR3 is 12 amino acids long. Germline V gene sequence: CDR1 SGHTA, CDR2 FQGNSA. The CDR3 DNA follows: TGTGCCAGCAGCTTAGCCTCAGGGAGCTACACCTTC. Its translation is CASSLASGSYTF.

The V call is TRBV11-3, the J call TRBJ2-3; 15 bases are shared with TRBD2. The germline V gene has CDR1 SGHNT and CDR2 YENEEA. Germline trimming cut 3 bases from V and 4 bases from J; bases unmatched to any gene: 5. The CDR3 covers 17 residues. The CDR3 region is CASSFWTSGRVADTQYF. CDR3 DNA: TGTGCCAGCAGCTTCTGGACTAGCGGGAGGGTAGCAGATACGCAGTATTTT.

The chain combines TRBV7-8 with TRBJ2-7; 10 nucleotides agree with TRBD1. J gave up 0 bases and V 6 bases, and 2 bases lay outside the gene matches. From germline, CDR1 is SGHVS and CDR2 FQNEAQ. CDR3 length equals 14 residues. The CDR3 spells CASRGDRGSYEQYF. In DNA form, the CDR3 reads TGTGCCAGCAGGGGGGACAGGGGCTCCTACGAGCAGTACTTC.

The chain joins TRBV25-1 to TRBJ1-6, with D perhaps matching TRBD1 (5 bases). V was pared by 6 bases and J by 7 bases, with 13 bases between. Germline CDR1 and CDR2: MGHDK and SYGVNS. This CDR3 comprises 14 residues. This CDR3 reads CASREGTVNSPLHF. CDR3 nucleotide sequence: TGTGCCAGCAGGGAGGGGACGGTCAATTCACCCCTCCACTTT.

The chain joins TRBV10-2 to TRBJ2-7, with 9 bases that match TRBD1. Germline trimming cut 9 bases from V and 4 bases from J; bases unmatched to any gene: 10. Germline V gene data show CDR1 as WSHSY and CDR2 as SAAADI. The CDR3 runs 14 residues. The CDR3 loop is CASAKTGGLYEQYF. DNA for the CDR3: TGCGCCAGTGCTAAGACAGGGGGTCTGTACGAGCAGTACTTC.